This T cell receptor (beta chain) was identified during a study of neurological immune-mediated disorders. 5'RACE with 10-nucleotide random UMIs produced the cDNA. TCRdb re-derived calls from the 5' RACE reads in MiXCR, one entry per CDR3 protein. The table shows 27,000 or so distinct CDR3 sequences, with around 21% occurring only once. This CDR3 has 13 amino acids. V shed 5 bases and J shed 2 bases, with 9 bases lying between them. CDR1 is SGHTA and CDR2 is FQGNSA in the germline V gene. Volunteers from a blood bank in Maryland, USA, made up the healthy controls. Unsorted libraries were generated from 2 million PBMCs held at -80 degrees C. This clonotype appeared many times.

This receptor was obtained from a woman in her fifties or sixties in good health. The chain carries TRBV7-2 and TRBJ1-1; D is undetermined. The material sequenced was PBMCs. CDR3 residues: CASSPHANTEAFF. DNA of the CDR3: TGTGCCAGCAGCCCGCATGCAAACACTGAAGCTTTCTTT.